This passage covers 27 T cell receptor beta chains from one sample sequenced in a study of tissue T cells after allogeneic stem cell transplantation. TCRdb keeps only in-frame clones here, not all; method: immunoSEQ multiplex PCR. The sample holds about 12,000 clones, 70% to 80% seen once. The specimen comprised tissue from the right colon, sampled at autopsy. The receptors originated from a woman aged 18-55 years with breast cancer.

The rearrangement links TRBV15 to TRBJ2-7; 7 nucleotides agree with TRBD2. This CDR3 spans 16 amino acids. The germline V gene encodes CDR1 LNHNV and CDR2 YYDKDF (reference sequence). Trimming removed 4 bases from V and 7 bases from J; junction bases left unmatched: 16. CDR3 in amino acids: CATSTSGDGRSEEQYF. CDR3 DNA sequence: TGTGCCACCAGCACCTCAGGAGACGGGAGGTCGGAGGAGCAGTACTTC. The entire variable domain, with the rest obtained from reference TRBV15 and TRBJ2-7, is as follows: DAMVIQNPRYQVTQFGKPVTLSCSQTLNHNVMYWYQQKSSQAPKLLFHYYDKDFNNEADTPDNFQSRRPNTSFCFLDIRSPGLGDTAMYLCATSTSGDGRSEEQYFGPGTRLTVT.

The V gene is TRBV10-3, the J gene TRBJ1-1, with D uncertain. The ends were cut back, 6 bases at V and 7 bases at J, with 9 bases in the middle. The CDR3 consists of 11 residues. In germline, CDR1 is ENHRY, CDR2 SYGVKD. The CDR3 spells CAIREGIEAFF. As DNA, the CDR3 is TGTGCCATCAGGGAGGGCATTGAAGCTTTCTTT.

The chain recombines TRBV7-2 with TRBJ2-1; the match to TRBD2 covers 11 bases. The ends lost 2 bases at V and 6 bases at J; junction bases unmatched: 9. The V gene's germline CDR1 is SGHTA and CDR2 FQGNSA. The CDR3 runs to 17 residues. In nucleotides, the CDR3 is TGTGCCAGCAGCTTAAATGCTCCGGGGACTAGCGGCAATGAGCAGTTCTTC. This translates into CASSLNAPGTSGNEQFF. The entire variable domain, with the rest obtained from reference TRBV7-2 and TRBJ2-1, is as follows: GAGVSQSPSNKVTEKGKDVELRCDPISGHTALYWYRQSLGQGLEFLIYFQGNSAPDKSGLPSDRFSAERTGGSVSTLTIQRTQQEDSAVYLCASSLNAPGTSGNEQFFGPGTRLTVL.

This clone came up a few times. The chain uses TRBV11-2 and TRBJ2-7; D uncertain. This CDR3 region has 12 residues. Trimming stripped 1 base from V and 12 bases from J, with 13 bases between. The germline V gene has CDR1 SGHAT and CDR2 FQNNGV. The CDR3 nucleotides read TGTGCCAGCAGCTTAGGGTTCGATGACCCGTACTTC. Encoded protein: CASSLGFDDPYF. Supplemented by reference TRBV11-2 and TRBJ2-7, the full variable domain reads EAGVAQSPRYKIIEKRQSVAFWCNPISGHATLYWYQQILGQGPKLLIQFQNNGVVDDSQLPKDRFSAERLKGVDSTLKIQPAKLEDSAVYLCASSLGFDDPYFGPGTRLTVT.

This rearrangement joins TRBV7-2 to TRBJ2-2; 10 bases map to TRBD2. This CDR3 comprises 19 residues. The J segment lost 6 bases and the V segment lost 1 base, leaving 14 bases of the junction unmatched. Looked up from germline, CDR1 is SGHTA and CDR2 is FQGNSA. This chain's CDR3 is CASSLVGKRGGLDAGELFF. CDR3 sequence (DNA): TGTGCCAGCAGCTTAGTTGGGAAGCGGGGGGGCTTAGACGCCGGGGAGCTGTTTTTT.

The chain uses TRBV10-3 and TRBJ2-7; 8 bases agree with TRBD1. The CDR3 has 13 residues. The germline V gene has CDR1 ENHRY and CDR2 SYGVKD. The J segment lost 9 bases and the V segment lost 6 bases, leaving 10 bases of the junction unmatched. CDR3: CAIRPWDRLWQYF. DNA of the CDR3: TGTGCCATCAGGCCCTGGGACAGGCTTTGGCAGTACTTC.

This chain uses TRBV30 with TRBJ2-2, with D perhaps TRBD2 (6 bases). From germline, CDR1 is GTSNPN and CDR2 SVGIG (reference sequence). Trimming removed 5 bases from V and 7 bases from J, with 11 bases in between. This CDR3 spans 12 amino acids. In nucleotides, the CDR3 is TGTGCCTGGCGGGACGGGGGCGGGGAGCTGTTTTTT. Residues: CAWRDGGGELFF.

The chain links TRBV6-6 to TRBJ2-5, with D hard to call. The germline CDR1 and CDR2 sequences are MNHNY and SVGAGI (reference sequence). The CDR3 totals 14 residues. The V and J ends lost 0 bases and 5 bases respectively, with 10 bases between them. DNA of the CDR3: TGTGCCAGCAGTTACTCGGAATGGCGGGAGACCCAGTACTTC. Protein product: CASSYSEWRETQYF.

The chain is built from TRBV9 and TRBJ1-3; TRBD1 matches 7 bases. Germline loops: CDR1 SGDLS, CDR2 YYNGEE. The junction had 6 bases not matched to a gene; V was cut back by 5 bases and J by 4 bases. The CDR3 sequence is 14 residues long. CDR3 in amino acids: CASSPGTAGNTIYF. As DNA, the CDR3 is TGTGCCAGCAGTCCCGGGACAGCAGGAAACACCATATATTTT.

The V and J genes are TRBV28 and TRBJ2-3; no clear D. The V end was cut by 5 bases, the J end by 1 base, with 16 bases between. CDR3 size: 16 residues. CDR1 is MDHEN and CDR2 is SYDVKM in the germline V gene. The CDR3, as DNA: TGTGCCAGCAGTGCCAACCCCGTTTGGGGCACAGATACGCAGTATTTT. The encoded protein is CASSANPVWGTDTQYF.

The rearrangement uses TRBV11-1 and TRBJ1-1; D is possibly TRBD1 (6 bases). The CDR3 length is 15 residues. CDR1 and CDR2 (germline): SGHAT, FQDESV (reference sequence). V gave up 6 bases and J gave up 1 base, with 15 bases separating them. The CDR3, as DNA: TGTGCCAGCAGGCTTGTTGGGACACCGAACACTGAAGCTTTCTTT. Its translation is CASRLVGTPNTEAFF.

The chain carries TRBV7-2 and TRBJ1-1, with D possibly TRBD1 on 6 matching bases. This CDR3 comprises 15 residues. Between the trimmed V and J ends, which lost 5 bases and 1 base, there was a span of 14 bases. In germline, CDR1 is SGHTA, CDR2 FQGNSA. CDR3 DNA sequence: TGTGCCAGCAGCCCCGTTGGGGGGGCGAACACTGAAGCTTTCTTT. Translated: CASSPVGGANTEAFF.

This rearrangement joins TRBV2 to TRBJ2-5; TRBD2 is a possible D gene (6 bases). This CDR3 region has 13 residues. Per germline, CDR1 SNHLY and CDR2 FYNNEI. The V and J ends lost 4 bases and 5 bases respectively, with 11 bases between them. The CDR3 loop reads CASSGGSGETQYF. The CDR3 coding sequence is TGTGCCAGCAGTGGGGGGAGCGGGGAGACCCAGTACTTC.

The V call is TRBV28, the J call TRBJ2-5; 11 positions match TRBD2. This CDR3 is 15 amino acids long. The V and J ends lost 4 bases and 4 bases, in that order; junction bases with no gene match: 5. The V gene's germline CDR1 is MDHEN and CDR2 SYDVKM. The CDR3 loop reads CASSSDLAGGETQYF. In DNA, the CDR3 is TGTGCCAGCAGTTCAGACCTAGCGGGAGGAGAGACCCAGTACTTC. Drawing the rest from reference TRBV28 and TRBJ2-5, the complete variable domain is DVKVTQSSRYLVKRTGEKVFLECVQDMDHENMFWYRQDPGLGLRLIYFSYDVKMKEKGDIPEGYSVSREKKERFSLILESASTNQTSMYLCASSSDLAGGETQYFGPGTRLLVL.

This chain links TRBV6-2 or TRBV6-3 with TRBJ2-7; no clear D. V gave up 4 bases and J gave up 1 base, with 11 bases separating them. Germline V lookup: CDR1 MNHEY, CDR2 SVGEGT. The CDR3 has 14 residues. The CDR3 here is CASSWARPSYEQYF. DNA of the CDR3: TGTGCCAGCAGTTGGGCCCGGCCGTCCTACGAGCAGTACTTC.

For this clone: One end of the junction fails to match germline, which may point to a read error. The genes are TRBV18 and TRBJ1-1, with D possibly being TRBD1 (6 bases). CDR1 is KGHSH, CDR2 LQKENI, per germline. The CDR3 contains 14 residues. CDR3 coding DNA: TGTGCCAGCTCGCCACAGGGATTGAACACTGAAGCTTTCTTT. Translating gives CASSPQGLNTEAFF.

The table lists this clone with a few counts. The chain combines TRBV6-5 with TRBJ1-2; a possible D gene is TRBD1 (5 bases). Deletions cut 7 bases from V and 8 bases from J, with 11 bases between. This CDR3 contains 11 residues. Germline V lookup: CDR1 MNHEY, CDR2 SVGAGI. Written as DNA, the CDR3 is TGTGCCAGCACAAAGGGGAGAGGCTACACCTTC. Protein product: CASTKGRGYTF.

The chain recombines TRBV19 with TRBJ2-7, with D possibly being TRBD1 or TRBD2 (5 bases each). Germline V CDR1 and CDR2: LNHDA, SQIVND (reference sequence). Trimming cost V 4 bases and J 3 bases, with 16 bases left between them. The CDR3 totals 15 residues. The CDR3 spells CASSKVGDGNYEQYF. The CDR3 DNA reads TGTGCCAGTAGTAAGGTCGGGGACGGAAACTACGAGCAGTACTTC.

This clone was detected once. A read error may produce the germline difference seen at one junction end. The genes are TRBV7-9 and TRBJ2-1, with 10 positions matching TRBD2. Germline CDR1 is SEHNR and CDR2 is FQNEAQ (reference sequence). The CDR3 sequence is 13 residues long. The CDR3 sequence is CASSLAGGNEQFF. CDR3 in DNA: TGTGCCAGCAGTTTAGCGGGAGGAAATGAGCAGTTCTTC.

This rearrangement joins TRBV7-8 to TRBJ1-1; TRBD1 aligns across 7 bases. This CDR3 comprises 13 residues. V lost 5 bases, J lost 8 bases, and 8 bases stayed unmatched. Germline-derived CDR1 and CDR2 are SGHVS and FQNEAQ. CDR3 amino acids: CASSINRGGEAFF. In nucleotides, the CDR3 is TGTGCCAGCAGCATTAACAGGGGCGGAGAAGCTTTCTTT.

The CDR3 protein is CASNNRRPGVGKTEAFF. The DNA for the CDR3 is TGTGCCAGCAACAACCGACGACCTGGTGTGGGGAAGACTGAAGCTTTCTTT. V is TRBV7-2 and J is TRBJ1-1; no firm D call. V was cut by 7 bases and J by 5 bases, with 26 bases left in between. The germline V gene has CDR1 SGHTA and CDR2 FQGNSA. This CDR3 comprises 17 residues.

This chain links TRBV6-5 with TRBJ1-3; D may be TRBD1 (5 bases). V gave up 4 bases and J gave up 7 bases, with 14 bases separating them. The germline V gene has CDR1 MNHEY and CDR2 SVGAGI. This CDR3 comprises 14 residues. The CDR3 spells CASSLGGVENTIYF. DNA for the CDR3: TGTGCCAGCAGTTTAGGAGGGGTCGAGAACACCATATATTTT.

The J gene is TRBJ1-5, the V gene TRBV10-3; D gene ambiguous. V was cut by 4 bases and J by 2 bases, with 9 bases left in between. CDR3 length: 14 amino acids. Per the germline V gene, CDR1 is ENHRY and CDR2 is SYGVKD. CDR3 nucleotides: TGTGCCATCAGTGGAGACCGACGCAATCAGCCCCAGCATTTT. It is translated as CAISGDRRNQPQHF.

This rearrangement joins TRBV15 to TRBJ1-1; D gene unclear. Germline CDR1 is LNHNV and CDR2 is YYDKDF (reference sequence). The CDR3 covers 14 residues. Trimming stripped 0 bases from V and 0 bases from J, with 5 bases between. The CDR3 DNA reads TGTGCCACCAGCAGAGATGGGGTGAACACTGAAGCTTTCTTT. Translating it yields CATSRDGVNTEAFF.

The V call is TRBV24-1, the J call TRBJ2-2; TRBD2 matches at 7 bases. The CDR3 has 17 residues. Germline CDR1 and CDR2: KGHDR and SFDVKD. The V segment lost 3 bases and the J segment 4 bases; nucleotides outside the gene matches: 10. CDR3 loop: CATSDRAREIGTGELFF. The CDR3 nucleotides read TGTGCCACCAGTGATCGGGCGCGGGAGATAGGCACCGGGGAGCTGTTTTTT.

The V and J genes are TRBV7-9 and TRBJ1-1, with D uncertain. Trimming pared 5 bases from V and 9 bases from J, leaving 13 bases between. The CDR3 runs 12 residues. Germline values: CDR1 SEHNR, CDR2 FQNEAQ (reference sequence). CDR3 protein: CASSLEASKAFF. DNA for the CDR3: TGTGCCAGCAGCCTAGAAGCGTCTAAAGCTTTCTTT.

The V gene is TRBV18, the J gene TRBJ2-5; the match to TRBD1 covers 10 bases. This CDR3 has 16 amino acids. Germline CDR1 reads KGHSH; CDR2 reads LQKENI. The junction had 8 bases not matched to a gene; V was cut back by 3 bases and J by 4 bases. CDR3 coding DNA: TGTGCCAGCTCACCTACCGGGACAGGGGATGGAGAGACCCAGTACTTC. Encoded protein: CASSPTGTGDGETQYF.